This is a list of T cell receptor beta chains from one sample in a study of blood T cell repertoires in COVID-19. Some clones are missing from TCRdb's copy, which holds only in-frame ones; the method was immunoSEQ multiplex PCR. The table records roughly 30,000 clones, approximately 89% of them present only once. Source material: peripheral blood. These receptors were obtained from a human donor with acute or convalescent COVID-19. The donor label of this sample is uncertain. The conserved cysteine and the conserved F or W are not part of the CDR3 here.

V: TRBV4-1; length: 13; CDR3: ASSRDGSGNYGYT
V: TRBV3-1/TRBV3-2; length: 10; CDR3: ASSQDPETQY
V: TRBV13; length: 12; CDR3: ASSLTPNNSPLH
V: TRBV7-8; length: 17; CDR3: ASSPVGEGLVDSNQPQH
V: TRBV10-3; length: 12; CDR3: ATNGGAGNSPLH
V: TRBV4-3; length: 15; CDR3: ASSQELSGGPYNEQF
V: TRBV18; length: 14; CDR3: ASSLPGTRSYNEQF
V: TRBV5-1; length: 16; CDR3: ASSLSFTSGRSTDTQY
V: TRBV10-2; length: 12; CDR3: ASSLAGGEDTQY
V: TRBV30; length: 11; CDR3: AWRSGDNSPLH
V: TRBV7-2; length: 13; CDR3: ASSPMSGNNPPQH
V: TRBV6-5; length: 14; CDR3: ASSYSIGGTAYEQY
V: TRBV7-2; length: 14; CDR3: ASSLGGDNSYNEQF
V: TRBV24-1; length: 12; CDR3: ATSDPGQGYEQY
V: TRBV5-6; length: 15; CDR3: ASSLPPSGAGANVLT
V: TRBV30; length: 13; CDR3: AWSFQTPGRYGYT
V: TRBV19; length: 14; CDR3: ASSTQVLAGRETQY